A single sample is the source of the 29 T cell receptor beta chains below, sequenced in a study of molecular identifiers for immune sequencing clone quantification. TCRdb recomputed calls from the PCR reads with MiXCR, one row per CDR3 protein. The sample lists more than 550,000 distinct CDR3 sequences; roughly 27% were seen once. What was sequenced was naive CD8+ T cells from blood, with Jurkat cell RNA spiked in. The subset: FACS-sorted CD8+CD4-CCR7+CD45RA+ naive T cells. Receptors were obtained from a human donor in good health. Some libraries in this study had Jurkat cell RNA spiked in.

This chain connects TRBV30 to TRBJ2-3; 9 nucleotides agree with TRBD1. In germline, CDR1 is GTSNPN, CDR2 SVGIG (reference sequence). V dropped 4 bases and J dropped 2; count of bases not matched to a gene: 4. The CDR3 consists of 14 residues. The CDR3 sequence: CAWINRGLTDTQYF. DNA of the CDR3: TGTGCCTGGATCAACAGGGGGCTCACAGATACGCAGTATTTT.

In the case of this clonotype: At one boundary the junction diverges from the germline segment, which might be a read error. The chain recombines TRBV2 with TRBJ1-1; D gene uncertain. Germline V gene data show CDR1 as SNHLY and CDR2 as FYNNEI. The CDR3 is 14 amino acids. CDR3 sequence (DNA): TGTGCCAGCAGTGAGGTGGAACTGAACACTGAAGTTTTCTTT. Protein product: CASSEVELNTEVFF.

This clonotype was counted a few times. As DNA, the CDR3 is TGTGCCAGCAGCTTAGATAGGACGCCCGGCACAGATACGCAGTATTTT. Translated, it gives CASSLDRTPGTDTQYF. The chain joins TRBV7-3 to TRBJ2-3; D gene uncertain. The CDR3 spans 16 residues. Germline-derived CDR1 and CDR2 are SGHTA and FQGTGA. Trimming stripped 2 bases from V and 1 base from J, with 13 bases between.

Ten or more counts support this clonotype. CDR3 loop: CASSSPTGTEAFF. CDR3 DNA: TGCGCCAGCAGCTCCCCGACAGGTACTGAAGCTTTCTTT. The rearrangement uses TRBV5-1 and TRBJ1-1; D might be TRBD1 (6 bases). The ends were cut back, 3 bases at V and 5 bases at J, with 11 bases in the middle. Germline V CDR1 and CDR2: SGHRS, YFSETQ. The CDR3 consists of 13 residues.

This clonotype was picked up many times. This chain joins TRBV6-2 or TRBV6-3 and TRBJ1-1; 9 nucleotides align to TRBD1. The ends lost 6 bases at V and 6 bases at J; junction bases unmatched: 8. CDR3 length equals 14 residues. CDR1 is MNHEY and CDR2 is SVGEGT in the germline V gene. The CDR3 DNA is TGTGCCAGCAGGTACACAGGGGGCTTCGCTGAAGCTTTCTTT. Amino acid sequence: CASRYTGGFAEAFF.

A remark on this clonotype: The missing conserved phenylalanine or tryptophan at the end of this CDR3 makes a read error likely. The CDR3 sequence is CATSDPDRNNEQFL. CDR3 bases: TGTGCCACCAGTGATCCCGACAGAAACAATGAGCAGTTCCTC. The chain carries TRBV24-1 and TRBJ2-1; possibly TRBD1 for D (5 bases). Trimming took off 3 bases at V and 5 bases at J, with 10 bases between the two ends. Per germline, CDR1 KGHDR and CDR2 SFDVKD. This CDR3 has 14 residues.

The genes are TRBV27 and TRBJ1-1; D may be TRBD1 (5 bases). Germline V lookup: CDR1 MNHEY, CDR2 SMNVEV (reference sequence). V was cut by 7 bases and J by 10 bases, with 25 bases left in between. The CDR3 is made up of 15 amino acids. The CDR3 spells CASTSFLEGPSSAFF. The CDR3 nucleotides read TGTGCCAGCACTAGTTTTCTTGAGGGACCCAGCTCAGCTTTCTTT.

The V and J genes are TRBV13 and TRBJ2-7, with D perhaps matching TRBD2 (6 bases). Trimming pared 3 bases from V and 0 bases from J, leaving 12 bases between. Germline CDR1 is PRHDT and CDR2 is FYEKMQ (reference sequence). The CDR3 has 15 amino acids. The CDR3 loop is CASSLGGANSYEQYF. Here the CDR3 DNA reads TGTGCCAGCAGCTTGGGAGGAGCTAACTCCTACGAGCAGTACTTC.

On this clonotype itself: This may be a read error: a much more frequent sequence differs by one nucleotide. V gene TRBV19 combines with J gene TRBJ2-1; perhaps TRBD2 as D (5 bases). The CDR3 loop spans 13 amino acids. Germline CDR1 reads LNHDA; CDR2 reads SQIVND (reference sequence). CDR3 sequence: CTSSIGRGNEQFF. The DNA for the CDR3 is TGTACCAGTAGTATTGGTCGGGGCAATGAGCAGTTCTTC.

Ten or more counts support this clonotype. V is TRBV28 and J is TRBJ2-5; tentatively, D is TRBD2 (5 bases). The CDR3 contains 13 residues. The V end lost 4 bases, the J end lost 7 bases, and 13 bases lay between the germline ends. CDR1 and CDR2 (germline): MDHEN, SYDVKM. The CDR3 here is CASSSRSGLTQYF. The CDR3 DNA reads as TGTGCCAGCAGTTCTCGGAGCGGCCTGACCCAGTACTTC.

A word on this clonotype: This may arise from a read error, as a much more abundant clone is one base away. This chain uses TRBV29-1 with TRBJ2-3, with D possibly matching TRBD2 (6 bases). The germline CDR1 and CDR2 sequences are SQVTM and ANQGSEA. Between the trimmed V and J ends, which lost 8 bases and 10 bases, there was a span of 19 bases. The CDR3 covers 12 residues. This CDR3 is CSSSGVADAQYF. DNA of the CDR3: TGCAGCTCCTCGGGAGTTGCTGATGCGCAGTATTTT.

Here the CDR3 reads CASSLDYRDYFSEAFF. CDR3 nucleotides: TGTGCCAGCAGCTTGGACTACAGGGATTATTTCTCTGAAGCTTTCTTT. V usage is TRBV5-5 and J usage is TRBJ1-1; a weak D match, TRBD1 (6 bases). Germline CDR1 is SGHKS and CDR2 is YYEKEE (reference sequence). V lost 0 bases and J lost 6, with 18 bases in between. The CDR3 runs to 16 residues. The full variable domain, in which reference TRBV5-5 and TRBJ1-1 provide the parts outside the CDR3, is DAGVTQSPTHLIKTRGQQVTLRCSPISGHKSVSWYQQVLGQGPQFIFQYYEKEERGRGNFPDRFSARQFPNYSSELNVNALLLGDSALYLCASSLDYRDYFSEAFFGQGTRLTVV.

CDR3 nucleotides: TGTGCCAGTAGTCTTGGGACAGGGTACAATCAGCCCCAGCATTTT. Protein sequence: CASSLGTGYNQPQHF. V is TRBV19 and J is TRBJ1-5, with 9 bases identical to TRBD1. V dropped 5 bases and J dropped 3; count of bases not matched to a gene: 5. This CDR3 has 15 amino acids. CDR1 and CDR2 from the germline V gene are LNHDA and SQIVND (reference sequence).

V usage is TRBV28 and J usage is TRBJ2-2, with a possible D match to TRBD1 (5 bases). V shed 0 bases and J shed 1 base, with 6 bases lying between them. The CDR3 is made up of 15 amino acids. Germline V CDR1 and CDR2: MDHEN, SYDVKM. The CDR3 DNA reads TGTGCCAGCAGTTTATGGGACAAGAACACCGGGGAGCTGTTTTTT. Translated, it gives CASSLWDKNTGELFF.

The chain employs TRBV9 and TRBJ2-5; 16 nucleotides line up with TRBD2. This CDR3 has 15 residues. Germline assignment: CDR1 SGDLS and CDR2 YYNGEE. Trimming took 6 bases from V and 5 from J; bases not matched to a gene: 4. The CDR3 is CASTPGLAGGETQYF. The CDR3 region has the DNA TGTGCCAGCACTCCGGGACTAGCGGGAGGGGAGACCCAGTACTTC.

Notes on this clonotype: A single base separates this from a much larger clone, so it may be a read error. The CDR3 coding sequence is TGTGCCAGCAGTTCCACCAGTGCAGGGGGCGCGGGCACTGAAGCTATCTTT. Translated, it gives CASSSTSAGGAGTEAIF. The chain employs TRBV7-9 and TRBJ1-1; TRBD1 agrees at 8 bases. Germline values: CDR1 SEHNR, CDR2 FQNEAQ (reference sequence). The CDR3 is made up of 17 amino acids. Filled out from reference TRBV7-9 and TRBJ1-1, the complete variable domain reads DTGVSQNPRHKITKRGQNVTFRCDPISEHNRLYWYRQTLGQGPEFLTYFQNEAQLEKSRLLSDRFSAERPKGSFSTLEIQRTEQGDSAMYLCASSSTSAGGAGTEAIFGQGTRLTVV.

This clonotype was seen only a few times. The chain uses TRBV7-3 and TRBJ2-4; D call uncertain. Trimming took 3 bases from V and 0 from J, leaving 9 bases between them. Germline assignment: CDR1 SGHTA and CDR2 FQGTGA. This CDR3 contains 15 residues. For the CDR3, the DNA is TGTGCCAGCAGCTTGATCCCCATAGCCAAAAACATTCAGTACTTC. This codes for CASSLIPIAKNIQYF.

This clonotype was seen more than once but under ten times. CDR3 DNA sequence: TGTGCCAGTAGTCCATGGACAGGCGATTATAGCAATCAGCCCCAGCATTTT. Amino acids: CASSPWTGDYSNQPQHF. This chain connects TRBV19 to TRBJ1-5; TRBD1 aligns across 7 bases. The germline V gene encodes CDR1 LNHDA and CDR2 SQIVND (reference sequence). J was trimmed by 0 bases and V by 5 bases; bases with no gene match: 10. There are 17 residues in the CDR3.

This clonotype was detected ten times or more. This chain links TRBV20-1 with TRBJ2-2; no clear D gene. Germline V gene sequence: CDR1 DFQATT, CDR2 SNEGSKA (reference sequence). The V gene lost 5 bases and the J gene lost 5 bases, with 12 bases spanning the gap. The CDR3 is 13 amino acids. The DNA for the CDR3 is TGCAGTGCTCCATACCCCCTTACCGGGGAGCTGTTTTTT. Protein: CSAPYPLTGELFF.

This clonotype was seen more than once but under ten times. J is TRBJ2-3 and V is TRBV9; 7 nucleotides line up with TRBD1. Germline lookup yields CDR1 SGDLS and CDR2 YYNGEE. The junction had 13 bases not matched to a gene; V was cut back by 3 bases and J by 6 bases. The CDR3 totals 16 residues. The CDR3 spells CASSAPTRGPSDTQYF. CDR3 sequence (DNA): TGTGCCAGCAGCGCCCCAACTAGGGGGCCTTCGGATACGCAGTATTTT.

The rearrangement links TRBV7-9 to TRBJ2-1, with TRBD2 identical over 8 bases. V shed 4 bases and J 10 bases; nucleotides not matched to a gene: 9. The CDR3 is 14 amino acids. CDR1 and CDR2 (germline): SEHNR, FQNEAQ (reference sequence). CDR3 in DNA: TGTGCCAGCAGCTCAGCAGGGACTAGATACGAGCAGTTCTTC. The encoded protein is CASSSAGTRYEQFF.

This clonotype was recorded a few times. The rearrangement links TRBV6-2 or TRBV6-3 to TRBJ2-7; tentatively, D is TRBD2 (6 bases). V was clipped by 2 bases and J by 3 bases, with 14 bases between them. The CDR3 runs 15 residues. Germline V gives CDR1 MNHEY, CDR2 SVGEGT. This CDR3 is CASSYGLAINYEQYF. The CDR3 nucleotides are TGTGCCAGCAGTTACGGGCTAGCGATCAACTACGAGCAGTACTTC.

This clonotype was seen ten or more times. The chain recombines TRBV12-3 or TRBV12-4 with TRBJ2-3, with a weak D call TRBD1 (5 bases). This CDR3 spans 13 amino acids. Trimming removed 7 bases from V and 3 bases from J, with 11 bases in between. This CDR3 is CASNWGKTDTQYF. CDR3 DNA sequence: TGTGCCAGCAATTGGGGCAAGACAGATACGCAGTATTTT.

Only a few counts were recorded for this clonotype. The chain recombines TRBV11-2 with TRBJ1-1; tentative D call: TRBD1 (5 bases). CDR1 is SGHAT and CDR2 is FQNNGV in the germline V gene. There are 17 residues in the CDR3. Trimming cost V 7 bases and J 4 bases, with 25 bases left between them. The CDR3 coding sequence is TGTGCCAGCAATCCTAGGGTACCGTCGGGGGTATCCACTGAAGCTTTCTTT. This encodes CASNPRVPSGVSTEAFF.

In nucleotides, the CDR3 is TGTGCCAGCAGCCCATACGGAGGGTACGAGACCCAGTACTTC. Its protein is CASSPYGGYETQYF. The chain has TRBV9 and TRBJ2-5; a weak D match, TRBD2 (6 bases). Germline V gene lookup returns CDR1 SGDLS and CDR2 YYNGEE. The CDR3 length is 14 residues. Trimming shortened V by 4 bases and J by 5 bases, and 15 bases separated the two germline ends.

In its sample, this clonotype was seen a few times. The V gene is TRBV24-1, the J gene TRBJ1-3; the D is unclear. Germline V gene sequence: CDR1 KGHDR, CDR2 SFDVKD. The CDR3 spans 14 residues. The ends were cut back, 1 base at V and 5 bases at J, with 8 bases in the middle. The CDR3 reads CATSDLSLRNTIYF. The CDR3 bases are TGTGCCACCAGTGATTTATCTCTTCGAAACACCATATATTTT.

This clonotype was seen a few times. The rearrangement links TRBV27 to TRBJ2-1; 10 bases are a match to TRBD2. The CDR3 extends over 15 amino acids. The germline gives CDR1 MNHEY, CDR2 SMNVEV (reference sequence). Trimming cost V 5 bases and J 5 bases; bases outside gene matches: 6. CDR3 nucleotides: TGTGCCAGCAGTCCGATAGCGGGAGGAAACAATGAGCAGTTCTTC. This encodes CASSPIAGGNNEQFF.

This clonotype was seen at least ten times. In nucleotides, the CDR3 is TGTGCCAGCAGCTTTGTTGGGAGAGGCTCCTACGAGCAGTACTTC. It encodes CASSFVGRGSYEQYF. The chain couples TRBV5-8 to TRBJ2-7, with TRBD2 as a possible D gene (5 bases). The V and J ends lost 2 bases and 0 bases respectively, with 12 bases between them. The V gene's germline CDR1 is SGHTS and CDR2 YDEGEE. The CDR3 is made up of 15 amino acids.

This clonotype was found many times. J is TRBJ2-7 and V is TRBV5-1; D is ambiguous. V was pared by 4 bases and J by 0 bases, with 8 bases between. This CDR3 has 13 residues. Per the germline V gene, CDR1 is SGHRS and CDR2 is YFSETQ. CDR3 nucleotides: TGCGCCAGCAGCACCACCCCCTCCTACGAGCAGTACTTC. It encodes CASSTTPSYEQYF.